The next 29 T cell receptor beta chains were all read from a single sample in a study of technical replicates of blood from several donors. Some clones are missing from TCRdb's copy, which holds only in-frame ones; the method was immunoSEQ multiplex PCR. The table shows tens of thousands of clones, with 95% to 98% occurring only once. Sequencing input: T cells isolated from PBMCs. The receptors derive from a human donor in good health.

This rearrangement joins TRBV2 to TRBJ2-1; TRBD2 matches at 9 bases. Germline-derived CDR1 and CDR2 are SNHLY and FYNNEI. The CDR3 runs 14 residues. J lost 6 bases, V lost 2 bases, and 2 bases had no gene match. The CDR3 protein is CASSELTSGNEQFF. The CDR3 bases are TGTGCCAGCAGTGAACTGACTAGCGGCAATGAGCAGTTCTTC.

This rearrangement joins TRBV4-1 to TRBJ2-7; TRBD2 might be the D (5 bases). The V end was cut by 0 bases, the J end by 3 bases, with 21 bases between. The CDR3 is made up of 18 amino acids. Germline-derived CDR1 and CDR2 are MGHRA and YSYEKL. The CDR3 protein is CASSQDHRDYPALYEQYF. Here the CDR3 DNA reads TGCGCCAGCAGCCAAGATCACCGTGACTATCCTGCCCTCTACGAGCAGTACTTC.

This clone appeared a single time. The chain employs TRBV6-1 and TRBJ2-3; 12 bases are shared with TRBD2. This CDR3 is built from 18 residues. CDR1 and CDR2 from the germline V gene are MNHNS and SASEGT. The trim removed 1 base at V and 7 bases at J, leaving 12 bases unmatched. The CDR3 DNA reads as TGTGCCAGCAGTGAAGGGTTACTAGCGGGAGGCGGGGGTTATACGCAGTATTTT. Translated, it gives CASSEGLLAGGGGYTQYF.

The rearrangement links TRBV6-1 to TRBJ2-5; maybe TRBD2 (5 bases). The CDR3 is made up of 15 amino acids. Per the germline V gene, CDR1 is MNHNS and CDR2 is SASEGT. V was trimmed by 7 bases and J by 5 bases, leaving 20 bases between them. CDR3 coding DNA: TGTGCCAGCATGCTATTTACCGGGCGAGGGGAGACCCAGTACTTC. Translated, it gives CASMLFTGRGETQYF.

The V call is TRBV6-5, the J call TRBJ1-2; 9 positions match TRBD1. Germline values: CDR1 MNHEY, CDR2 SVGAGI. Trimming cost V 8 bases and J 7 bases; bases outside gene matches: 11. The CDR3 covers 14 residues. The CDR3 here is CASRNPGQGSGYTF. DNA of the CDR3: TGTGCCAGCCGCAATCCGGGACAGGGATCTGGCTACACCTTC.

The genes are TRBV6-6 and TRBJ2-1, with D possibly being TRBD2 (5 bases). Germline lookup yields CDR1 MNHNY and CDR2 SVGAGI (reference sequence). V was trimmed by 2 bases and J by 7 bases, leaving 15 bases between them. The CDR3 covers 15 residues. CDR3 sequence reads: CASSYTLDLKNEQFF. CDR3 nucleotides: TGTGCCAGCAGTTACACACTAGACCTCAAGAATGAGCAGTTCTTC.

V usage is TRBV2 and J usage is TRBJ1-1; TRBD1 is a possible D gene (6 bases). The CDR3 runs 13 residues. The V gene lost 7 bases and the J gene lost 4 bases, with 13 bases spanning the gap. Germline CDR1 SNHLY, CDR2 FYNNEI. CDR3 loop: CASKGGVGTEAFF. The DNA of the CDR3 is TGTGCCAGCAAGGGGGGGGTTGGCACTGAAGCTTTCTTT.

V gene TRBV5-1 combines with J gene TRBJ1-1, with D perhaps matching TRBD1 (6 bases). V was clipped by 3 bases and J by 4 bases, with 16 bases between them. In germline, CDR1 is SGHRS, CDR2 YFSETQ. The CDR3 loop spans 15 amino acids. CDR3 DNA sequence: TGCGCCAGCAGCTACGAACAGGGCTTGGGCACTGAAGCTTTCTTT. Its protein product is CASSYEQGLGTEAFF.

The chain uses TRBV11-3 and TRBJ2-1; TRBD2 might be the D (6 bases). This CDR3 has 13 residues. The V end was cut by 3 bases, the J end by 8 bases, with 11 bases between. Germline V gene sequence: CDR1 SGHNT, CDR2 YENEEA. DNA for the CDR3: TGTGCCAGCAGCTTCGGGAGAGGGGATGAGCAGTTCTTC. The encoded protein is CASSFGRGDEQFF.

Here the CDR3 reads CASSTSGDNQPQHF. The CDR3 bases are TGTGCCAGTAGTACCTCCGGAGATAATCAGCCCCAGCATTTT. The chain has TRBV19 and TRBJ1-5, with no clear D. V shed 4 bases and J shed 4 bases, with 11 bases lying between them. Germline CDR1 reads LNHDA; CDR2 reads SQIVND (reference sequence). CDR3 length: 14 residues.

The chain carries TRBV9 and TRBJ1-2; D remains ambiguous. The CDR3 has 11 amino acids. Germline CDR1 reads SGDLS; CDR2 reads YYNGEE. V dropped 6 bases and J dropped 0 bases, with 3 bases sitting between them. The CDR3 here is CASTANYGYTF. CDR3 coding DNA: TGTGCCAGCACCGCTAACTATGGCTACACCTTC. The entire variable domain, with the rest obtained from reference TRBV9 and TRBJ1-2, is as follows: DSGVTQTPKHLITATGQRVTLRCSPRSGDLSVYWYQQSLDQGLQFLIQYYNGEERAKGNILERFSAQQFPDLHSELNLSSLELGDSALYFCASTANYGYTFGSGTRLTVV.

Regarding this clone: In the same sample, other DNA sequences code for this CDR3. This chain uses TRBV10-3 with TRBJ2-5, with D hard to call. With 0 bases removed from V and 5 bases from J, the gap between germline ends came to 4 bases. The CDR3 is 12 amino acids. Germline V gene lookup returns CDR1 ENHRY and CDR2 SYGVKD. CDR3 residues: CAISESQETQYF. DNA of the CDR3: TGTGCCATCAGTGAGTCACAGGAGACCCAGTACTTC.

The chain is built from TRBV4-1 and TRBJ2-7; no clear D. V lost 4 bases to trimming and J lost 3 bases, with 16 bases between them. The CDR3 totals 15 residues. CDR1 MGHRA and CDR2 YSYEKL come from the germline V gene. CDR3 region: CASSPLISGDYEQYF. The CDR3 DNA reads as TGCGCCAGCAGCCCGCTCATTAGTGGAGACTACGAGCAGTACTTC.

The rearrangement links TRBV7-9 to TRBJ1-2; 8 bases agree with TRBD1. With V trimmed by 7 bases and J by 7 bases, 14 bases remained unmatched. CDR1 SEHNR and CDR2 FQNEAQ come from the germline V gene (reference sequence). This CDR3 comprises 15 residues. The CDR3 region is CASNWADREGFGYTF. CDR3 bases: TGTGCCAGCAATTGGGCGGACAGGGAAGGCTTTGGCTACACCTTC.

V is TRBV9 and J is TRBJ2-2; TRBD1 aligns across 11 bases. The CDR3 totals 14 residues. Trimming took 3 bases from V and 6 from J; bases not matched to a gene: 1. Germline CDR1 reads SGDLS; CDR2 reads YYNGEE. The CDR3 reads CASSGGQGAGELFF. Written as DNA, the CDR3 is TGTGCCAGCAGCGGGGGACAGGGGGCCGGGGAGCTGTTTTTT.

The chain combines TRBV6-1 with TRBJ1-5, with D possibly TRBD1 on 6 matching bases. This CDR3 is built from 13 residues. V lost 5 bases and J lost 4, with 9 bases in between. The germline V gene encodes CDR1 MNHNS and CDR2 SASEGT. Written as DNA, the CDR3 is TGTGCCAGCAGTAGGGACACTAATCAGCCCCAGCATTTT. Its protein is CASSRDTNQPQHF.

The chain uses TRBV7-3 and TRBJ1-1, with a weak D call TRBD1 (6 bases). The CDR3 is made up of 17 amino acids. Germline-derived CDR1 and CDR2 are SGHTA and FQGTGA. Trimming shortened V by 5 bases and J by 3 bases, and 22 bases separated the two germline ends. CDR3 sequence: CASSPSIIAGEYTEAFF. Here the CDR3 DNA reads TGTGCCAGCAGCCCCAGTATAATCGCAGGGGAGTACACTGAAGCTTTCTTT.

This CDR3 is CASSENQISGANVLTF. The CDR3 DNA reads TGTGCCAGCAGTGAGAACCAGATCTCTGGGGCCAACGTCCTGACTTTC. The genes are TRBV2 and TRBJ2-6; the D is unclear. V lost 3 bases and J lost 0, with 9 bases in between. The CDR3 extends over 16 amino acids. The germline V gene has CDR1 SNHLY and CDR2 FYNNEI.

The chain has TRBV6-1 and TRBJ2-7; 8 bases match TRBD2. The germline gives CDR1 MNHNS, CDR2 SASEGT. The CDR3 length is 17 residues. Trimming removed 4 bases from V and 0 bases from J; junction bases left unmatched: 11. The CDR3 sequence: CASSAPPAGRVSYEQYF. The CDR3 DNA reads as TGTGCCAGCAGTGCCCCCCCGGCCGGGAGGGTCTCCTACGAGCAGTACTTC.

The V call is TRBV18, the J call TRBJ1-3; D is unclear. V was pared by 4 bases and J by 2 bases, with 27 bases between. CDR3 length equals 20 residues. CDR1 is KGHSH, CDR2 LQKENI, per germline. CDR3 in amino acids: CASSLLTYHITSAAGNTIYF. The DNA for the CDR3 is TGTGCCAGCTCACTCCTGACCTATCATATCACTTCAGCGGCTGGAAACACCATATATTTT.

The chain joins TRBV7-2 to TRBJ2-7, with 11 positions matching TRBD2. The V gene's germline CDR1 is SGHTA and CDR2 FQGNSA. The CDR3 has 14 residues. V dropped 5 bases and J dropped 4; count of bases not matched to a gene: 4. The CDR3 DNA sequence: TGTGCCAGCAGCATCACTAGCGGGAGTTACGAGCAGTACTTC. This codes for CASSITSGSYEQYF. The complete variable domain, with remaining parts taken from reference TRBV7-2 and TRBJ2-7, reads GAGVSQSPSNKVTEKGKDVELRCDPISGHTALYWYRQSLGQGLEFLIYFQGNSAPDKSGLPSDRFSAERTGGSVSTLTIQRTQQEDSAVYLCASSITSGSYEQYFGPGTRLTVT.

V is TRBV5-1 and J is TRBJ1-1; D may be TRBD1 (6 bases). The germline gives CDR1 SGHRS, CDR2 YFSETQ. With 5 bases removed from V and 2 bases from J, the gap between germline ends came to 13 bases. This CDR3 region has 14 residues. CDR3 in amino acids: CASSPTGINTEAFF. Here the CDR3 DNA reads TGCGCCAGCAGTCCCACAGGGATTAACACTGAAGCTTTCTTT.

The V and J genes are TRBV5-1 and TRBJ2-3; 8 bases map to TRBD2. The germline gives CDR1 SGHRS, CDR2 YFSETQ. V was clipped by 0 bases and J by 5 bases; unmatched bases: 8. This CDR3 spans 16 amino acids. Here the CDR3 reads CASSLEAGVLLDTQYF. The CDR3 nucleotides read TGCGCCAGCAGCTTGGAAGCGGGAGTACTTTTAGATACGCAGTATTTT.

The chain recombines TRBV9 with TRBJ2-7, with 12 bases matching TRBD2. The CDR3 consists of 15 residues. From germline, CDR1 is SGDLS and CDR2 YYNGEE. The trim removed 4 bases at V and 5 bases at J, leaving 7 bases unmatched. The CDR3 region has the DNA TGTGCCAGCAGCTGGACTAGCGGGAACGTCCACGAGCAGTACTTC. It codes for CASSWTSGNVHEQYF.

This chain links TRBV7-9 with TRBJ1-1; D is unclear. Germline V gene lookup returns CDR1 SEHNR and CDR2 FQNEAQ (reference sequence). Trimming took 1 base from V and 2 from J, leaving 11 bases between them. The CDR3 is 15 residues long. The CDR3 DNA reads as TGTGCCAGCAGCTTAGAGCGGGAGCTAAACACTGAAGCTTTCTTT. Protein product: CASSLERELNTEAFF.

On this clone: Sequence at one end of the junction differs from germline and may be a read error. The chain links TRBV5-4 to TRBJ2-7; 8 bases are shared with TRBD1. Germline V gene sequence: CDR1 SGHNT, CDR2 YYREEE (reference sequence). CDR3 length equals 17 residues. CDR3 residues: CASSLGAQGQVAYEQYF. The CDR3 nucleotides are TGTGCCAGCAGTTTGGGGGCCCAGGGACAGGTAGCCTACGAGCAGTACTTC.

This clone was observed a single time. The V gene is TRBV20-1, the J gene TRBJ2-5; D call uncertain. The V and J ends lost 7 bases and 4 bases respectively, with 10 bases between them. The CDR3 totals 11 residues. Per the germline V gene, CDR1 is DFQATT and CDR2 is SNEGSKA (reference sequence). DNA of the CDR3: TGCAGTGACGAGGTCGGAGAGACCCAGTACTTC. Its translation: CSDEVGETQYF.

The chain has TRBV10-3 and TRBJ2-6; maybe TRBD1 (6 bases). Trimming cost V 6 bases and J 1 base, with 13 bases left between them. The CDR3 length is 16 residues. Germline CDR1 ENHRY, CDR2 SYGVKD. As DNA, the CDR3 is TGTGCCATCAGCCCACAGGGAGTATCTGGGGCCAACGTCCTGACTTTC. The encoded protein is CAISPQGVSGANVLTF.

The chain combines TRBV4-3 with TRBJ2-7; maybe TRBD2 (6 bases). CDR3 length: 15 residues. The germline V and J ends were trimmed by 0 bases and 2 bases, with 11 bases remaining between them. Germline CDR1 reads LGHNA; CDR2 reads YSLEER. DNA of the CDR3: TGCGCCAGCAGCCAAGATAGGAGGGCCCCCTACGAGCAGTACTTC. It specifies CASSQDRRAPYEQYF.